The rows below give T cell receptor beta chains drawn from one sample of a study of brain T cells in children with intractable seizures. Assay: immunoSEQ multiplex PCR; the TCRdb copy retains only in-frame clones and omits some. The data show about 80,000 clones, under 95% seen once. The specimen was peripheral blood, collected at surgery. Receptor source: a girl aged 2 to 9 with Rasmussen encephalitis and intractable seizures. Each CDR3 is given with its conserved first and last residue. Each record gives: V gene, clone size, J gene, D gene, CDR3 DNA, CDR3 protein. A D gene is named only where the DNA matches it firmly. The size field is filled for only some rows; it gives once, few, many or a size class.

V: TRBV14
size: few
J: TRBJ2-5
D: .
DNA: TGTGCCAGCAGCCAAGTCTTGGCAGTACAAGAGACCCAGTACTTC
CDR3: CASSQVLAVQETQYF

V: TRBV5-6
size: .
J: TRBJ1-4
D: TRBD1
DNA: TGTGCCAGCAGCTTGGGGTGGCAGGGGGATGAAAAACTGTTTTTT
CDR3: CASSLGWQGDEKLFF

V: TRBV11-2
size: .
J: TRBJ2-1
D: TRBD2
DNA: TGTGCCTCAACCGGGACCGGGACTAGCGGACAGTTCTTC
CDR3: CASTGTGTSGQFF

V: TRBV30
size: .
J: TRBJ2-1
D: TRBD2
DNA: TGTGCCTGGAGTGTAGACCTAGCGGGAGTGAAGGATGAGCAGTTCTTC
CDR3: CAWSVDLAGVKDEQFF

V: TRBV7-2
size: .
J: TRBJ1-5
D: .
DNA: TGTGCCAGCACCTATATAGGTATGCATCAGCCCCAGCATTTT
CDR3: CASTYIGMHQPQHF

V: TRBV10-2
size: .
J: TRBJ2-2
D: .
DNA: TGCGCCAGCAGTGAGTCCGGGTCGAAGACCGGGGAGCTGTTTTTT
CDR3: CASSESGSKTGELFF

V: TRBV5-6
size: .
J: TRBJ2-1
D: .
DNA: TGTGCCAGCAGCTTGGGGAATGAGCAGTTCTTC
CDR3: CASSLGNEQFF

V: TRBV5-6
size: .
J: TRBJ1-5
D: TRBD1
DNA: TGTGCCAGCAGCTTGTTTGGGACAGGGGTTCAGCCCCAGCATTTT
CDR3: CASSLFGTGVQPQHF

V: TRBV5-4
size: .
J: TRBJ1-3
D: .
DNA: TGTGCCAGCAGCTTGGCCGGGGCAGGGGGAAACACCATATATTTT
CDR3: CASSLAGAGGNTIYF

V: TRBV9
size: .
J: TRBJ2-7
D: .
DNA: TGTGCCAGCAGCGTAGGGGACACCCCCTACGAGCAGTACTTC
CDR3: CASSVGDTPYEQYF